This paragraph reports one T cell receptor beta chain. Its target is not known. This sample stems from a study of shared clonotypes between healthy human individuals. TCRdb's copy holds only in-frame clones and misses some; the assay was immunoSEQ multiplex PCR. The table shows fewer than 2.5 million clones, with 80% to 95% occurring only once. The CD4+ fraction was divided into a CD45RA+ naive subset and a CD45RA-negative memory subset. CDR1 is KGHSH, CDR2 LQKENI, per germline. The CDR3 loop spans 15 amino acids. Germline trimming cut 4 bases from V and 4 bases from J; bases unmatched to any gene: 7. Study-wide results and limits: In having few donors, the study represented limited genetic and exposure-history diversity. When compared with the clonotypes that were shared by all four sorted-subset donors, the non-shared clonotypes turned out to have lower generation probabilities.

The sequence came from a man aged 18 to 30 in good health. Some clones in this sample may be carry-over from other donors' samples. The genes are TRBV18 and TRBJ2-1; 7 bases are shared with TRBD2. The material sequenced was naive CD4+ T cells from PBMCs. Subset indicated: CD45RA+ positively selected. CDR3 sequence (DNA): TGTGCCAGCTCACTCAATAGCGGGTGGTACAATGAGCAGTTCTTC. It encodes CASSLNSGWYNEQFF.